The 21 T cell receptor beta chains given below trace back to one sample, sequenced in a study of cytomegalovirus exposure and HLA in healthy donors. Primers included in the PCR were 60 Vbeta and 13 Jbeta primers. The method was immunoSEQ multiplex PCR; TCRdb's version includes in-frame clones alone and lacks a portion of them. The sample lists about 130,000 clones, roughly four fifths occurring once. The specimen sequenced was PBMCs. These receptors were obtained from a woman aged 40 to 50 in good health and CMV-seropositive.

This clone was observed a few times. The chain uses TRBV7-9 and TRBJ1-2, with D maybe TRBD1 (5 bases). CDR3 length equals 13 residues. Germline assignment: CDR1 SEHNR and CDR2 FQNEAQ (reference sequence). The V and J ends lost 3 bases and 3 bases respectively, with 8 bases between them. The DNA of the CDR3 is TGTGCCAGCAGCTTGGGACTTGACTATGGCTACACCTTC. It is translated as CASSLGLDYGYTF. Together with reference TRBV7-9 and TRBJ1-2, the CDR3 gives the full variable domain: DTGVSQNPRHKITKRGQNVTFRCDPISEHNRLYWYRQTLGQGPEFLTYFQNEAQLEKSRLLSDRFSAERPKGSFSTLEIQRTEQGDSAMYLCASSLGLDYGYTFGSGTRLTVV.

The CDR3 DNA reads as TGTGCCAGCAGCTTCGAAGCGGGAGGGGCCTACGAGCAGTACTTC. Translating gives CASSFEAGGAYEQYF. The chain is built from TRBV7-9 and TRBJ2-7; 10 bases align to TRBD2. V trimming: 3 bases; J trimming: 2 bases; junction bases outside the gene matches: 4. Germline V CDR1 and CDR2: SEHNR, FQNEAQ (reference sequence). CDR3 length: 15 amino acids.

The V and J genes are TRBV2 and TRBJ2-3; no clear D gene. V was pared by 7 bases and J by 2 bases, with 13 bases between. The length of the CDR3 is 14 residues. Germline V gene lookup returns CDR1 SNHLY and CDR2 FYNNEI. The CDR3 region has the DNA TGTGCCAGCATACGGCGGAGCTACACAGATACGCAGTATTTT. It is translated as CASIRRSYTDTQYF. Based on the CDR3 plus reference TRBV2 and TRBJ2-3, the full variable domain is EPEVTQTPSHQVTQMGQEVILRCVPISNHLYFYWYRQILGQKVEFLVSFYNNEISEKSEIFDDQFSVERPDGSNFTLKIRSTKLEDSAMYFCASIRRSYTDTQYFGPGTRLTVL.

J is TRBJ2-3 and V is TRBV4-3; D may be TRBD2 (6 bases). This CDR3 region has 14 residues. Germline V gene sequence: CDR1 LGHNA, CDR2 YSLEER. With 0 bases removed from V and 5 bases from J, the gap between germline ends came to 9 bases. The CDR3 nucleotides are TGCGCCAGCAGCCAAGAAGGAGGGGAAGATACGCAGTATTTT. Its protein is CASSQEGGEDTQYF.

The genes are TRBV14 and TRBJ2-3; TRBD2 aligns across 10 bases. The J segment lost 6 bases and the V segment lost 0 bases, leaving 3 bases of the junction unmatched. Per germline, CDR1 SGHDN and CDR2 FVKESK. The CDR3 sequence is 15 residues long. CDR3 protein: CASSQELAGPDTQYF. The CDR3, as DNA: TGTGCCAGCAGCCAAGAACTAGCGGGGCCGGATACGCAGTATTTT.

The J gene is TRBJ2-3, the V gene TRBV27, with 7 bases aligning to TRBD2. Germline trimming cut 2 bases from V and 4 bases from J; bases unmatched to any gene: 6. The germline gives CDR1 MNHEY, CDR2 SMNVEV (reference sequence). CDR3 size: 15 residues. In nucleotides, the CDR3 is TGTGCCAGCAGTTTAGGCGGGAGTTATTCAGATACGCAGTATTTT. Residues: CASSLGGSYSDTQYF.

The genes are TRBV9 and TRBJ2-1; TRBD2 agrees at 9 bases. This CDR3 is built from 15 residues. V dropped 4 bases and J dropped 10; count of bases not matched to a gene: 12. The germline gives CDR1 SGDLS, CDR2 YYNGEE. The CDR3 bases are TGTGCCAGCAGCTCCAGACTAGCGGAGCCTCCCGAGCAGTTCTTC. Translating gives CASSSRLAEPPEQFF.

The chain carries TRBV4-1 and TRBJ2-7; 7 nucleotides align to TRBD1. The CDR3 loop spans 15 amino acids. The V gene's germline CDR1 is MGHRA and CDR2 YSYEKL. Trimming removed 2 bases from V and 2 bases from J; junction bases left unmatched: 6. CDR3 DNA: TGCGCCAGCAGCCAACCCCGGGACAGAACCTACGAGCAGTACTTC. It specifies CASSQPRDRTYEQYF.

This CDR3 is CASSATGSSYNEQFF. Here the CDR3 DNA reads TGCGCCAGCAGCGCGACGGGGAGCTCCTACAATGAGCAGTTCTTC. The rearrangement links TRBV5-1 to TRBJ2-1; a weak D match, TRBD2 (5 bases). Germline V gene data show CDR1 as SGHRS and CDR2 as YFSETQ. V was pared by 4 bases and J by 0 bases, with 11 bases between. The length of the CDR3 is 15 residues.

The genes are TRBV12-5 and TRBJ1-5, with a tentative D call TRBD1 (5 bases). Trimming cost V 3 bases and J 11 bases, with 11 bases left between them. Germline CDR1 is LGHNT and CDR2 is FRNRAP. The CDR3 spans 12 residues. The CDR3 region has the DNA TGTGCTAGTGGTTTAGTGGGGCTAGCCCAGCATTTT. Its protein product is CASGLVGLAQHF. Together with reference TRBV12-5 and TRBJ1-5, the CDR3 gives the full variable domain: DARVTQTPRHKVTEMGQEVTMRCQPILGHNTVFWYRQTMMQGLELLAYFRNRAPLDDSGMPKDRFSAEMPDATLATLKIQPSEPRDSAVYFCASGLVGLAQHFGDGTRLSIL.

This sequence joins TRBV7-9 and TRBJ1-4; no firm D call. In germline, CDR1 is SEHNR, CDR2 FQNEAQ (reference sequence). This CDR3 region has 14 residues. The V end lost 0 bases, the J end lost 7 bases, and 9 bases lay between the germline ends. The CDR3 DNA reads as TGTGCCAGCAGCTTAGCTGGAGCGATTGAAAAACTGTTTTTT. The encoded protein is CASSLAGAIEKLFF. The complete variable domain, with remaining parts taken from reference TRBV7-9 and TRBJ1-4, reads DTGVSQNPRHKITKRGQNVTFRCDPISEHNRLYWYRQTLGQGPEFLTYFQNEAQLEKSRLLSDRFSAERPKGSFSTLEIQRTEQGDSAMYLCASSLAGAIEKLFFGSGTQLSVL.

The V and J genes are TRBV30 and TRBJ2-6; D may be TRBD2 (6 bases). CDR3 length equals 18 residues. Looked up from germline, CDR1 is GTSNPN and CDR2 is SVGIG (reference sequence). Trimming cost V 0 bases and J 6 bases, with 21 bases left between them. The CDR3 sequence: CAWSVLGDWQLAANVLTF. CDR3 in DNA: TGTGCCTGGAGTGTACTGGGGGACTGGCAGCTTGCGGCCAACGTCCTGACTTTC.

This sequence joins TRBV5-1 and TRBJ1-2; tentative D call: TRBD1 (5 bases). CDR3 length: 13 residues. V was shortened by 0 bases and J by 9 bases, with 12 bases between the two germline ends. From germline, CDR1 is SGHRS and CDR2 YFSETQ. The CDR3 reads CASSLEGGASYTF. CDR3 DNA sequence: TGCGCCAGCAGCTTGGAGGGAGGGGCGAGCTACACCTTC.

This clone has a handful of counts. This chain uses TRBV27 with TRBJ2-1; 11 bases agree with TRBD2. This CDR3 contains 19 residues. The V segment lost 2 bases and the J segment 0 bases; nucleotides outside the gene matches: 9. CDR1 is MNHEY and CDR2 is SMNVEV in the germline V gene (reference sequence). The CDR3 DNA sequence: TGTGCCAGCAGTTTAAGGGGGACTAGCGGAATTATCTCCTACAATGAGCAGTTCTTC. Its translation: CASSLRGTSGIISYNEQFF.

The genes are TRBV5-1 and TRBJ2-1, with 9 bases fitting TRBD2. The CDR3 covers 18 residues. V was pared by 0 bases and J by 5 bases, with 12 bases of the junction left unmatched. CDR1 and CDR2 from the germline V gene are SGHRS and YFSETQ. This CDR3 reads CASSLGLRSGRHHNEQFF. The CDR3 coding sequence is TGCGCCAGCAGCTTGGGTCTTCGAAGCGGGAGGCACCACAATGAGCAGTTCTTC.

The rearrangement links TRBV5-1 to TRBJ2-3; D remains ambiguous. Germline V CDR1 and CDR2: SGHRS, YFSETQ. This CDR3 spans 15 amino acids. The V and J ends lost 2 bases and 0 bases respectively, with 10 bases between them. The CDR3 DNA sequence: TGCGCCAGCAGCTTAGAACAGTACAGCACAGATACGCAGTATTTT. The encoded protein is CASSLEQYSTDTQYF. The complete variable domain, with remaining parts taken from reference TRBV5-1 and TRBJ2-3, reads KAGVTQTPRYLIKTRGQQVTLSCSPISGHRSVSWYQQTPGQGLQFLFEYFSETQRNKGNFPGRFSGRQFSNSRSEMNVSTLELGDSALYLCASSLEQYSTDTQYFGPGTRLTVL.

The chain couples TRBV2 to TRBJ2-7; 8 nucleotides match TRBD2. CDR1 and CDR2 (germline): SNHLY, FYNNEI. The ends lost 6 bases at V and 5 bases at J; junction bases unmatched: 12. CDR3 length: 15 residues. Written as DNA, the CDR3 is TGTGCCAGCAGGCTAGGGAGCGGGAGCTCAGACGAGCAGTACTTC. It yields the protein CASRLGSGSSDEQYF.

Only one count was recorded for this clone. The sample holds other DNA sequences that translate to the same CDR3. V gene TRBV29-1 combines with J gene TRBJ1-1; D perhaps matches TRBD1 (5 bases). The CDR3 is 12 residues long. Trimming cost V 6 bases and J 1 base, with 9 bases left between them. Germline values: CDR1 SQVTM, CDR2 ANQGSEA. The CDR3 loop is CSVGGGNTEAFF. Here the CDR3 DNA reads TGCAGCGTCGGGGGGGGGAACACTGAAGCTTTCTTT.

The chain joins TRBV5-1 to TRBJ2-3; no definite D call. Germline V CDR1 and CDR2: SGHRS, YFSETQ. This CDR3 comprises 14 residues. Trimming removed 4 bases at V and 5 bases at J, with 14 bases between. The CDR3 DNA follows: TGCGCCAGCAGCCGATCGGCTAGTCAAGATACGCAGTATTTT. It translates to CASSRSASQDTQYF.

V gene TRBV11-3 combines with J gene TRBJ2-5, with 9 bases lining up with TRBD2. This CDR3 is built from 18 residues. V shed 10 bases, J shed 3 bases, and the junction held 21 bases outside the gene matches. From germline, CDR1 is SGHNT and CDR2 YENEEA. CDR3 sequence (DNA): TGTGCCACCGCTCCAGGAGAGCGGGAGGACGATATTGAAGAGACCCAGTACTTC. Translation: CATAPGEREDDIEETQYF.

The rearrangement links TRBV7-3 to TRBJ1-5, with D uncertain. Trimming pared 5 bases from V and 6 bases from J, leaving 8 bases between. Germline-derived CDR1 and CDR2 are SGHTA and FQGTGA. This CDR3 spans 12 amino acids. CDR3 sequence: CASSVNGQPQHF. The CDR3 DNA sequence: TGTGCCAGCAGCGTCAACGGTCAGCCCCAGCATTTT.